This TCR beta chain originates from a study of blood T cells in healthy people across ages. Study-wide points: In long-lived donors, naive CD4+ cell counts and diversity exceeded those of aged donors.

Details on this clonotype: Its antigen is still unknown.

Next came a second PCR, run for about 6 to 11 cycles, which used a sample-barcoded 5' primer along with a J-beta primer mix. A 12-random-nucleotide template-switch adaptor tagged each cDNA molecule. TCRdb used MiXCR to reprocess the 5' RACE reads, holding one entry per CDR3 protein. The sample has roughly 1,800,000 distinct CDR3 sequences, about 49% seen once. Germline trimming cut 8 bases from V and 6 bases from J; bases unmatched to any gene: 11. This CDR3 is built from 15 residues. CDR1 is MNHEY, CDR2 SVGAGI, per germline. The authors extracted at least 5 micrograms of total RNA per sample. The TCR originated in a woman aged 40-49 years in good health. The material sequenced was blood. The chain employs TRBV6-5 and TRBJ1-2, with 11 nucleotides matching TRBD1. Here the CDR3 DNA reads TGTGCCAGCTGGACAGGGGGCAAAGAGTTACATGGCTACACCTTC. This sequence encodes CASWTGGKELHGYTF.